This T cell receptor beta chain was recovered during a study of T cell responses to AZD1222 COVID-19 vaccine. This CDR3 is built from 15 residues. The V gene's germline CDR1 is LGHDT and CDR2 YNNKEL (reference sequence). Trimming pared 1 base from V and 3 bases from J, leaving 10 bases between. With respect to this clone: The antigen is unknown.

Method: immunoSEQ multiplex PCR; TCRdb's copy keeps in-frame clones and lacks some. Of some 58,000 clones listed, about 80% are singletons. Study results and limitations: Seropositive AZD1222 recipients at baseline numbered only 5 or 6. No day 14 peak samples; only post-peak repertoires were characterized. Donors, mostly white British, included more females; clonal diversity was possibly underestimated.

The sequence was obtained from an adult who received the AZD1222 COVID-19 vaccine. The source was peripheral blood, collected 28 days after the second AZD1222 dose. The chain is built from TRBV3-1 (or the pseudogene TRBV3-2) and TRBJ1-5; a weak D match, TRBD1 (6 bases). The CDR3 spells CASSQGTAINQPQHF. The CDR3, as DNA: TGTGCCAGCAGCCAAGGGACAGCGATCAATCAGCCCCAGCATTTT.